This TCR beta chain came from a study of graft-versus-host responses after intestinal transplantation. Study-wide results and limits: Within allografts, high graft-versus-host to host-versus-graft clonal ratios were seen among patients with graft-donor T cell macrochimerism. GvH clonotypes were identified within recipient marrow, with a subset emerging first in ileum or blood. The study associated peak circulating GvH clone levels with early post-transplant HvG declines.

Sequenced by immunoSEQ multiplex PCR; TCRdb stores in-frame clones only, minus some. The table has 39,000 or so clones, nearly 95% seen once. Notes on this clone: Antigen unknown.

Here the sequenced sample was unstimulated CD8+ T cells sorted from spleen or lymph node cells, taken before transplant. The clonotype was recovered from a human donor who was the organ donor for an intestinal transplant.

The CDR3 loop is CASSLYRGKEDEQYF. The CDR3 bases are TGTGCCAGCAGTTTATACCGGGGAAAGGAGGACGAGCAGTACTTC. The chain has TRBV27 and TRBJ2-7; D might be TRBD2 (5 bases). V lost 1 base and J 5 bases, leaving 15 bases between the germline ends. Germline loops: CDR1 MNHEY, CDR2 SMNVEV (reference sequence). CDR3 length: 15 residues.